The text below deals with one T cell receptor (beta chain). V shed 2 bases and J shed 10 bases, with 11 bases lying between them. The CDR3 consists of 12 residues. CDR1 and CDR2 (germline): LGHNT, FRNRAP. The sample comes from a study of blood T cell repertoires in COVID-19. Overall study context: Some COVID-19 samples were acute and others convalescent; all came from the United States, Italy and Spain.

Patients at the Seattle site were enrolled during active infection and followed longitudinally. Repertoires were generated with immunoSEQ multiplex PCR, while TCRdb's copy carries only in-frame clones and drops some. Seen here are fewer than 250,000 clones, about 93% observed once, and the top ten hold about 0.8%. The sequenced sample was peripheral blood. This clonotype was sampled from a man aged 30 to 45 with COVID-19, enrolled during active disease. This rearrangement joins TRBV12-5 to TRBJ1-2; D call uncertain. CDR3 protein: CASGLTQVNYTF. Written as DNA, the CDR3 is TGTGCTAGTGGTTTGACACAAGTGAACTACACCTTC.